One TCR beta chain is described in this entry. Its antigen is not identified. Assay: immunoSEQ multiplex PCR; the TCRdb copy retains only in-frame clones and omits some. The sample carries some 340,000 clones, 70% to 90% recorded once. The treatment is: some 20 received Ad26.COV2.S at low or high dose, single or two shots; several received placebo; per-sample allocation not given. It was on day 63 after the first vaccine or placebo injection that samples were taken. The record originates from a study of Ad26.COV2.S vaccination and SARS-CoV-2 variants. As for the study in general: Once, or twice with 56 days between doses, Ad26.COV2.S was given intramuscularly. Overall study results and limits: Recipients of either vaccine or placebo displayed similar breadth of non-spike TCRs.

The clonotype comes from a person between 18 and 60 years old who received the Ad26.COV2.S COVID-19 vaccine or a placebo. Source: peripheral blood, taken in a trial of Ad26.COV2.S vaccine versus placebo.

The DNA for the CDR3 is TGTGCCAGCAGCTTAGGGGGGGCGAGTACTGGAAACACCATATATTTT. It translates to CASSLGGASTGNTIYF. V is TRBV7-2 and J is TRBJ1-3, with D perhaps TRBD1 (6 bases). Per germline, CDR1 SGHTA and CDR2 FQGNSA. V lost 1 base, J lost 2 bases, and 12 bases lay in between. The CDR3 is 16 residues long.